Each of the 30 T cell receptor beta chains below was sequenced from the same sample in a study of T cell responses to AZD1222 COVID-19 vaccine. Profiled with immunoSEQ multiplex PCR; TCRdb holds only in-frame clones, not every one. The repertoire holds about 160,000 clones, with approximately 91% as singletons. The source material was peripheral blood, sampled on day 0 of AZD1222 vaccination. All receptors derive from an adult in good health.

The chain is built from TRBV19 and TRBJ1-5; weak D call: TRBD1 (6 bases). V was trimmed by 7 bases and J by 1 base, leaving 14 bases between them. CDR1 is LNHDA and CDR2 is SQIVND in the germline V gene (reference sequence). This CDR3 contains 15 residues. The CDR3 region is CASNYRVSSNQPQHF. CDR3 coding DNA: TGTGCCAGTAACTACAGGGTCTCCAGCAATCAGCCCCAGCATTTT. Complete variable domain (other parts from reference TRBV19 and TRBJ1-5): DGGITQSPKYLFRKEGQNVTLSCEQNLNHDAMYWYRQDPGQGLRLIYYSQIVNDFQKGDIAEGYSVSREKKESFPLTVTSAQKNPTAFYLCASNYRVSSNQPQHFGDGTRLSIL.

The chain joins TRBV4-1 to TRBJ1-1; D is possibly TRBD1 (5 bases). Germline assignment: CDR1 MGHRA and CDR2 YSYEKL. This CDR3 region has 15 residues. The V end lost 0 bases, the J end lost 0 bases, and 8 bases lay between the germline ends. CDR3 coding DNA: TGCGCCAGCAGCCAAGAGGGGGAAATGAACACTGAAGCTTTCTTT. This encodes CASSQEGEMNTEAFF.

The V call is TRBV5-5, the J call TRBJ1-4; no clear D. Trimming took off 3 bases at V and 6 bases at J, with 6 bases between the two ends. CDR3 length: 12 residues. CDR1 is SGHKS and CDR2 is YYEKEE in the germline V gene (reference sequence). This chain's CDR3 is CASSSPDEKLFF. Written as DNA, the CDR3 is TGTGCCAGCAGCTCTCCTGATGAAAAACTGTTTTTT.

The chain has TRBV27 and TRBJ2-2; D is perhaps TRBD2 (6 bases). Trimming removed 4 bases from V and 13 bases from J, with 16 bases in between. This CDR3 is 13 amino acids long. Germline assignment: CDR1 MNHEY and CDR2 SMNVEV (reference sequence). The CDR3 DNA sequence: TGTGCCAGCAGTTCCACGGGGGATTGGGTGCTGTTTTTT. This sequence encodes CASSSTGDWVLFF.

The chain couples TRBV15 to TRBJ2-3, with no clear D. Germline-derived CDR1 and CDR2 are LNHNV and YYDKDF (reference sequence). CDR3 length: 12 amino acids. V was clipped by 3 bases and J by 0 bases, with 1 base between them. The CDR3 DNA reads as TGTGCCACCAGCAGCAGCACAGATACGCAGTATTTT. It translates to CATSSSTDTQYF.

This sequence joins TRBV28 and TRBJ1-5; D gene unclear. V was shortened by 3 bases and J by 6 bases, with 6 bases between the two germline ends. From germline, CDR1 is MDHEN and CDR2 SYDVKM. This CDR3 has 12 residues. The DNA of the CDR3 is TGTGCCAGCAGTTTTATAGGTCAGCCCCAGCATTTT. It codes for CASSFIGQPQHF.

The CDR3 nucleotides are TGTGCCAGCAGCCGATCGGACAGGGACTACGAGCAGTACTTC. Encoded protein: CASSRSDRDYEQYF. The chain uses TRBV3-1 (or the pseudogene TRBV3-2) and TRBJ2-7, with TRBD1 matching over 8 bases. Trimming at V came to 4 bases and at J to 3 bases, leaving 5 bases not matched to a gene. The V gene's germline CDR1 is LGHDT and CDR2 YNNKEL (reference sequence). The CDR3 has 14 amino acids.

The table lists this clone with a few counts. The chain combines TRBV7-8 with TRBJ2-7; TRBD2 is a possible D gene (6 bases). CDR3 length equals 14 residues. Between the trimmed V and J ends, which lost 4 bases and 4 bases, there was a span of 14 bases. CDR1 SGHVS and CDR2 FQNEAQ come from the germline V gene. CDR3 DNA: TGTGCCAGCAGCTCGACAACCGGAGGGTACGAGCAGTACTTC. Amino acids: CASSSTTGGYEQYF.

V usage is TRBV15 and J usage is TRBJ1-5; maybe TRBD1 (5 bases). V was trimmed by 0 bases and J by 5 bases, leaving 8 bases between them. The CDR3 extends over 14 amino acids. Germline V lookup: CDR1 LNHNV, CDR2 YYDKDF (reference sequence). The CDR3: CATSRDLGDQPQHF. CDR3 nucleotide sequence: TGTGCCACCAGCAGAGATTTAGGGGATCAGCCCCAGCATTTT.

The chain's CDR3 is CASSLVRGNTEAFF. DNA for the CDR3: TGTGCCAGCAGTTTGGTCAGGGGAAACACTGAAGCTTTCTTT. The V gene is TRBV28, the J gene TRBJ1-1, with D possibly TRBD1 on 6 matching bases. Germline V lookup: CDR1 MDHEN, CDR2 SYDVKM. V was trimmed by 3 bases and J by 2 bases, leaving 10 bases between them. The CDR3 sequence is 14 residues long.

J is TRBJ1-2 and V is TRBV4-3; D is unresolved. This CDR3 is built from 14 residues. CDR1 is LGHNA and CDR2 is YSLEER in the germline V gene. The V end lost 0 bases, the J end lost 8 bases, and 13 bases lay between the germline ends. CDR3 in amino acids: CASSQDRGLGGYTF. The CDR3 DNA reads TGCGCCAGCAGCCAAGATCGTGGGCTCGGAGGCTACACCTTC.

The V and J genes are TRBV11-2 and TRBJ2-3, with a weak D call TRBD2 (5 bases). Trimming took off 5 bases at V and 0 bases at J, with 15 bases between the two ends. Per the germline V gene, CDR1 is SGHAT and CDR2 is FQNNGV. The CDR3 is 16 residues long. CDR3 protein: CASSNKSGDSTDTQYF. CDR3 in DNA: TGTGCCAGCAGCAACAAAAGCGGTGACAGCACAGATACGCAGTATTTT. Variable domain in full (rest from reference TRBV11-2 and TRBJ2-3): EAGVAQSPRYKIIEKRQSVAFWCNPISGHATLYWYQQILGQGPKLLIQFQNNGVVDDSQLPKDRFSAERLKGVDSTLKIQPAKLEDSAVYLCASSNKSGDSTDTQYFGPGTRLTVL.

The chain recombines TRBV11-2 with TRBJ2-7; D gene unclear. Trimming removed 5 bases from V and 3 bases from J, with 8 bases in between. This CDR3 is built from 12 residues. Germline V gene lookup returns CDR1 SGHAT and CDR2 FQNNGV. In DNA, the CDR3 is TGTGCCAGCAGCCCAGACGACTACGAGCAGTACTTC. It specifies CASSPDDYEQYF.

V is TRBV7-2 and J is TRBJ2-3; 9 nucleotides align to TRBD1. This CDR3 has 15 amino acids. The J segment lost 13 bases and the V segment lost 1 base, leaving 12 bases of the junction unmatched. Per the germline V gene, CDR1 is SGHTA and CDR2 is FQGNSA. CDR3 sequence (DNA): TGTGCCAGCAGCTTAGTGGGTAGTATGGGACAGGGAGAGTATTTT. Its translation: CASSLVGSMGQGEYF.

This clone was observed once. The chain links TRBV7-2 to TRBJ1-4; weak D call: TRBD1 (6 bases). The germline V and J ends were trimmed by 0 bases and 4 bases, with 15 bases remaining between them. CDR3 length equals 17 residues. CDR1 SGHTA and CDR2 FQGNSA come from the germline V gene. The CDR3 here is CASSLASGQLINEKLFF. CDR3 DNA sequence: TGTGCCAGCAGCTTAGCGTCCGGACAGTTAATTAATGAAAAACTGTTTTTT.

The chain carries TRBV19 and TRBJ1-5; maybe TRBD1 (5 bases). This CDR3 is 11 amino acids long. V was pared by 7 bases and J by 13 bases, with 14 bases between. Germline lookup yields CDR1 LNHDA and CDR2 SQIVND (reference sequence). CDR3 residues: CASIKEGSQHF. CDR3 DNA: TGTGCCAGTATCAAAGAGGGGTCGCAGCATTTT.

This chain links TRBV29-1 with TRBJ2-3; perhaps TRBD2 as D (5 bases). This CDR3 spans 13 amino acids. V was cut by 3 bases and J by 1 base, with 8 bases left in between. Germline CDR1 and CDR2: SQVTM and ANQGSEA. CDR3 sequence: CSVEGVGTDTQYF. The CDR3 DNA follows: TGCAGCGTTGAGGGAGTGGGCACAGATACGCAGTATTTT.

The DNA of the CDR3 is TGTGCCAGCAGCTTCAGGGACGGAGGATACACCTACGAGCAGTACTTC. It codes for CASSFRDGGYTYEQYF. The chain uses TRBV7-6 and TRBJ2-7; D may be TRBD1 or TRBD2 (5 bases each). Germline assignment: CDR1 SGHVS and CDR2 FNYEAQ. The V gene lost 3 bases and the J gene lost 2 bases, with 17 bases spanning the gap. The length of the CDR3 is 16 residues.

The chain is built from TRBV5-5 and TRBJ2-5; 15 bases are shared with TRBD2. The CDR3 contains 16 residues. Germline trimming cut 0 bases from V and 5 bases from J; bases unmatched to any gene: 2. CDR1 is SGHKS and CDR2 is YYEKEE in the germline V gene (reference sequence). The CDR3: CASSLVGLAGGETQYF. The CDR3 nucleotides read TGTGCCAGCAGCTTGGTTGGACTAGCGGGAGGGGAGACCCAGTACTTC. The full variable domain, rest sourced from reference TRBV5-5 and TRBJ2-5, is DAGVTQSPTHLIKTRGQQVTLRCSPISGHKSVSWYQQVLGQGPQFIFQYYEKEERGRGNFPDRFSARQFPNYSSELNVNALLLGDSALYLCASSLVGLAGGETQYFGPGTRLLVL.

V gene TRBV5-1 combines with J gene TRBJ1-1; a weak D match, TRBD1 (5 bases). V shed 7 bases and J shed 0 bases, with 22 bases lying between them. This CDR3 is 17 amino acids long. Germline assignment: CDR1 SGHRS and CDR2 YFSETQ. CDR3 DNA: TGCGCCAGCCGTATTACCGGGACCCCGACTTTGAACACTGAAGCTTTCTTT. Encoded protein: CASRITGTPTLNTEAFF. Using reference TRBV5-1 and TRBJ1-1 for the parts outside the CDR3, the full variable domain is KAGVTQTPRYLIKTRGQQVTLSCSPISGHRSVSWYQQTPGQGLQFLFEYFSETQRNKGNFPGRFSGRQFSNSRSEMNVSTLELGDSALYLCASRITGTPTLNTEAFFGQGTRLTVV.

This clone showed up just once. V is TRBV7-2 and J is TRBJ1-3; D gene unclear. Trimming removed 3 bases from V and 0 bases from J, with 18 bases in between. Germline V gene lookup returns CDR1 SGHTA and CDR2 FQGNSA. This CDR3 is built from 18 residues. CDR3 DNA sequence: TGTGCCAGCAGCTTGATTAGTAATCGGGCTCACTCTGGAAACACCATATATTTT. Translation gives CASSLISNRAHSGNTIYF.

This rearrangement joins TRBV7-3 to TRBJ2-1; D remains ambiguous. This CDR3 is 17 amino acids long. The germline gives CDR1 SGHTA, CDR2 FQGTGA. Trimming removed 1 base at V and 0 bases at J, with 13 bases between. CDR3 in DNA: TGTGCCAGCAGCTTAATGATTGGCCGAAGCTCCTACAATGAGCAGTTCTTC. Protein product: CASSLMIGRSSYNEQFF. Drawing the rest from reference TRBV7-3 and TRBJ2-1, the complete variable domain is GAGVSQTPSNKVTEKGKYVELRCDPISGHTALYWYRQSLGQGPEFLIYFQGTGAADDSGLPNDRFFAVRPEGSVSTLKIQRTERGDSAVYLCASSLMIGRSSYNEQFFGPGTRLTVL.

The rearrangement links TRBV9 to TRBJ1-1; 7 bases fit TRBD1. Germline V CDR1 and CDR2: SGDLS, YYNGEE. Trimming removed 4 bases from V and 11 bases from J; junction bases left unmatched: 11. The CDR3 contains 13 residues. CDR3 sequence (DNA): TGTGCCAGCAGCCCCCTTTACAGGGGTCGGGCTTTCTTT. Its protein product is CASSPLYRGRAFF.

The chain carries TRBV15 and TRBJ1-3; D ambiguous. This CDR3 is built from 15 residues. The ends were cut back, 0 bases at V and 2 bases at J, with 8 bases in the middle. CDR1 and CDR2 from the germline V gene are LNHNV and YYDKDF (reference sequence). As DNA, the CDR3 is TGTGCCACCAGCAGAGATTCGGGCACTGGAAACACCATATATTTT. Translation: CATSRDSGTGNTIYF.

CDR3 protein: CATTSGSLTDTQYF. The CDR3 nucleotides read TGTGCCACTACGAGCGGGTCCCTCACAGATACGCAGTATTTT. The chain has TRBV19 and TRBJ2-3; TRBD2 is a possible D gene (6 bases). CDR3 length equals 14 residues. V lost 10 bases to trimming and J lost 2 bases, with 16 bases between them. The germline V gene encodes CDR1 LNHDA and CDR2 SQIVND (reference sequence).

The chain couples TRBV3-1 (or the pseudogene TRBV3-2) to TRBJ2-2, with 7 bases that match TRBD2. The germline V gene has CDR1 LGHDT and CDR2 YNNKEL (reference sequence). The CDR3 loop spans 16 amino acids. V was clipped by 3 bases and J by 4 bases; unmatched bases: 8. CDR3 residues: CASSHGGGQTTGELFF. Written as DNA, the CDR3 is TGTGCCAGCAGCCATGGGGGGGGTCAGACCACCGGGGAGCTGTTTTTT.

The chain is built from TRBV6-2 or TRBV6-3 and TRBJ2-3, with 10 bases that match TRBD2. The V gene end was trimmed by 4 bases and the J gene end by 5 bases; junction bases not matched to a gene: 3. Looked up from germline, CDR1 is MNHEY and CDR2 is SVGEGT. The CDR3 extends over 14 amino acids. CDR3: CASSSSGGVDTQYF. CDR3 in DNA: TGTGCCAGCAGTTCAAGCGGGGGGGTAGATACGCAGTATTTT.

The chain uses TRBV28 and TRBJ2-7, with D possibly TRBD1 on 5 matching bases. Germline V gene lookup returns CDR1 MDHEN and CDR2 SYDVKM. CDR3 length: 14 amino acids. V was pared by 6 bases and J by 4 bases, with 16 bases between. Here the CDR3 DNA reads TGTGCCAGCAGCCGACCGGACAATCGTTACGAGCAGTACTTC. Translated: CASSRPDNRYEQYF.

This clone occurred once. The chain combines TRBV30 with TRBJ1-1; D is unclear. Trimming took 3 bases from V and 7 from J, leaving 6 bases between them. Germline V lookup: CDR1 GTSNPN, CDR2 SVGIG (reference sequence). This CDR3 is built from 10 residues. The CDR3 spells CAWSPLEAFF. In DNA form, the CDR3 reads TGTGCCTGGAGCCCCCTTGAAGCTTTCTTT.

The CDR3 sequence: CASSQEGAGADEKLFF. For the CDR3, the DNA is TGCGCCAGCAGCCAAGAAGGGGCGGGGGCGGATGAAAAACTGTTTTTT. This chain connects TRBV4-3 to TRBJ1-4, with D possibly being TRBD1 (6 bases). In germline, CDR1 is LGHNA, CDR2 YSLEER. The CDR3 is 16 residues long. The V and J ends lost 0 bases and 6 bases respectively, with 14 bases between them.